Listed here are 29 T cell receptor beta chains from one sample, sequenced in a study of CD4 T cells in relation to SARS-CoV-2 and coronaviruses. Measured with immunoSEQ multiplex PCR; TCRdb has only the in-frame clones, and not every one. The sample yields about 64,000 clones, about 95% seen once. Unexposed donor CD4+ T cells date from about 2010-2018, before the COVID-19 pandemic. The sample was naive CD4+ T cells from PBMCs. The subset was: naive CD4+ T cells isolated by negative enrichment. Every receptor here comes from a human donor in good health.

The V and J genes are TRBV28 and TRBJ2-7; 14 bases map to TRBD2. The trim removed 4 bases at V and 5 bases at J, leaving 10 bases unmatched. The CDR3 runs to 17 residues. Germline CDR1 reads MDHEN; CDR2 reads SYDVKM. CDR3 residues: CASSSPGLAGGLHEQYF. In DNA form, the CDR3 reads TGTGCCAGCAGTTCACCAGGACTAGCGGGAGGCTTACACGAGCAGTACTTC.

This clone occurred once. The chain uses TRBV18 and TRBJ1-5; TRBD1 might be the D (5 bases). The CDR3 length is 14 residues. Germline CDR1 is KGHSH and CDR2 is LQKENI. V was shortened by 6 bases and J by 6 bases, with 15 bases between the two germline ends. In nucleotides, the CDR3 is TGTGCCAGCTCCGATCAGGGACTGACTCAGCCCCAGCATTTT. Protein sequence: CASSDQGLTQPQHF.

The CDR3 DNA follows: TGCGCCAGCAGCTTGGAGGGAATGCCCTACGAGCAGTACTTC. Amino acid sequence: CASSLEGMPYEQYF. The chain couples TRBV5-1 to TRBJ2-7; the D is unclear. The germline V gene has CDR1 SGHRS and CDR2 YFSETQ. V lost 0 bases and J lost 2, with 9 bases in between. CDR3 length equals 14 residues.

J is TRBJ1-4 and V is TRBV6-5; the match to TRBD1 covers 9 bases. The CDR3 spans 14 residues. Germline V gene sequence: CDR1 MNHEY, CDR2 SVGAGI. The ends lost 6 bases at V and 8 bases at J; junction bases unmatched: 7. As DNA, the CDR3 is TGTGCCAGCAGCAAGGACAGGGGACGAGAAAAACTGTTTTTT. This sequence encodes CASSKDRGREKLFF.

The V call is TRBV3-1 (or the pseudogene TRBV3-2), the J call TRBJ2-7; 7 bases fit TRBD2. Per germline, CDR1 LGHDT and CDR2 YNNKEL (reference sequence). This CDR3 has 16 residues. V lost 0 bases, J lost 2 bases, and 7 bases stayed unmatched. The CDR3 reads CASSQDAGGTTYEQYF. CDR3 coding DNA: TGTGCCAGCAGCCAAGATGCCGGGGGGACCACCTACGAGCAGTACTTC.

The rearrangement links TRBV19 to TRBJ2-2, with 8 bases lining up with TRBD1. The CDR3 loop spans 15 amino acids. Germline V gene lookup returns CDR1 LNHDA and CDR2 SQIVND (reference sequence). Trimming cost V 9 bases and J 5 bases; bases outside gene matches: 11. This CDR3 reads CASLRAGGITGELFF. Written as DNA, the CDR3 is TGTGCCAGCCTGAGGGCAGGGGGCATTACCGGGGAGCTGTTTTTT.

The V gene is TRBV28, the J gene TRBJ2-2; D unresolved. CDR1 is MDHEN, CDR2 SYDVKM, per germline. This CDR3 has 13 amino acids. V lost 6 bases to trimming and J lost 4 bases, with 9 bases between them. In DNA form, the CDR3 reads TGTGCCAGCAGACCTGGTGGCACCGGGGAGCTGTTTTTT. Protein sequence: CASRPGGTGELFF.

The chain carries TRBV18 and TRBJ2-5; D is unresolved. From germline, CDR1 is KGHSH and CDR2 LQKENI. V lost 3 bases to trimming and J lost 4 bases, with 9 bases between them. This CDR3 comprises 13 residues. CDR3 bases: TGTGCCAGCTCACCGCCCGCCCGAGAGACCCAGTACTTC. Residues: CASSPPARETQYF. Full variable domain (remainder filled in from reference TRBV18 and TRBJ2-5): NAGVMQNPRHLVRRRGQEARLRCSPMKGHSHVYWYRQLPEEGLKFMVYLQKENIIDESGMPKERFSAEFPKEGPSILRIQQVVRGDSAAYFCASSPPARETQYFGPGTRLLVL.

This sequence joins TRBV9 and TRBJ2-7, with 10 bases identical to TRBD2. CDR3 size: 15 residues. V lost 3 bases, J lost 0 bases, and 3 bases stayed unmatched. Germline-derived CDR1 and CDR2 are SGDLS and YYNGEE. CDR3 DNA: TGTGCCAGCAGCGCAGGACTAGCGGCCTCCTACGAGCAGTACTTC. This sequence encodes CASSAGLAASYEQYF.

CDR3 region: CASSEKVSGYGYTF. Written as DNA, the CDR3 is TGTGCCAGCAGTGAAAAGGTGTCTGGCTATGGCTACACCTTC. The chain links TRBV2 to TRBJ1-2; D unresolved. The germline V gene encodes CDR1 SNHLY and CDR2 FYNNEI. This CDR3 is built from 14 residues. Trimming took 2 bases from V and 4 from J, leaving 11 bases between them.

The rearrangement joins TRBV6-5 to TRBJ1-5; TRBD1 is a possible D gene (5 bases). V lost 6 bases to trimming and J lost 2 bases, with 11 bases between them. Germline CDR1 is MNHEY and CDR2 is SVGAGI. There are 14 residues in the CDR3. CDR3 residues: CASRSQGGNQPQHF. CDR3 DNA: TGTGCCAGCAGAAGCCAGGGAGGCAATCAGCCCCAGCATTTT.

This chain joins TRBV10-3 and TRBJ2-7, with 9 nucleotides matching TRBD2. CDR1 is ENHRY, CDR2 SYGVKD, per germline. CDR3 length equals 15 residues. V dropped 8 bases and J dropped 4; count of bases not matched to a gene: 12. The CDR3 bases are TGTGCCATCCAACCGGAGACTAGCGGTGGTTACGAGCAGTACTTC. Its protein is CAIQPETSGGYEQYF.

DNA for the CDR3: TGCGCCAGCAGCCAAGTTAGCGAGACCCAGTACTTC. Translated: CASSQVSETQYF. V gene TRBV4-1 combines with J gene TRBJ2-5; the D is unclear. The V end was cut by 1 base, the J end by 5 bases, with 5 bases between. The CDR3 loop spans 12 amino acids. CDR1 is MGHRA, CDR2 YSYEKL, per germline.

The rearrangement uses TRBV28 and TRBJ2-7; 9 positions match TRBD1. This CDR3 region has 14 residues. J was trimmed by 2 bases and V by 6 bases; bases with no gene match: 5. Germline lookup yields CDR1 MDHEN and CDR2 SYDVKM. The CDR3 loop reads CASRRQGVTYEQYF. The CDR3 region has the DNA TGTGCCAGCAGGCGACAGGGGGTGACCTACGAGCAGTACTTC. The full variable domain, rest sourced from reference TRBV28 and TRBJ2-7, is DVKVTQSSRYLVKRTGEKVFLECVQDMDHENMFWYRQDPGLGLRLIYFSYDVKMKEKGDIPEGYSVSREKKERFSLILESASTNQTSMYLCASRRQGVTYEQYFGPGTRLTVT.

The chain joins TRBV14 to TRBJ2-3, with D unresolved. Germline V gene lookup returns CDR1 SGHDN and CDR2 FVKESK. The CDR3 spans 12 residues. V dropped 5 bases and J dropped 10 bases, with 13 bases sitting between them. The DNA for the CDR3 is TGTGCCAGCAGCTCACAGACGGGTGCGCAGTATTTT. It codes for CASSSQTGAQYF.

This clone was seen only once. The chain employs TRBV30 and TRBJ2-5; no reliable D call. This CDR3 has 11 amino acids. V was clipped by 2 bases and J by 5 bases, with 6 bases between them. Germline CDR1 reads GTSNPN; CDR2 reads SVGIG (reference sequence). The CDR3 sequence is CAWSSGETQYF. The CDR3, as DNA: TGTGCCTGGAGTTCTGGGGAGACCCAGTACTTC.

V and J are TRBV5-8 and TRBJ1-4, with 11 bases fitting TRBD1. The CDR3 extends over 15 amino acids. CDR1 and CDR2 (germline): SGHTS, YDEGEE. V lost 4 bases and J lost 8; bases outside the gene matches: 7. CDR3 sequence (DNA): TGTGCCAGCAGCCCAGGACAGGGGGCCAGGGAAAAACTGTTTTTT. As protein: CASSPGQGAREKLFF.

The chain employs TRBV6-5 and TRBJ1-1, with TRBD1 as a possible D gene (6 bases). Trimming left V 6 bases short and J 2 bases short, with 10 bases between. CDR3 size: 13 residues. Germline values: CDR1 MNHEY, CDR2 SVGAGI. The CDR3 DNA reads as TGTGCCAGCAGAAACAGGGATAACACTGAAGCTTTCTTT. Protein product: CASRNRDNTEAFF.

This clone is a singleton in its sample. The J gene is TRBJ2-1, the V gene TRBV9; 9 bases line up with TRBD2. After removal of 2 bases from V and 6 bases from J, the junction contained 6 bases not matched to a gene. Germline V gene data show CDR1 as SGDLS and CDR2 as YYNGEE. The CDR3 loop spans 15 amino acids. CDR3 DNA: TGTGCCAGCAGCGTTGGCGGCGGGAGGGCCAATGAGCAGTTCTTC. Translated, it gives CASSVGGGRANEQFF.

This clone was recorded once. The J gene is TRBJ2-5, the V gene TRBV15, with TRBD2 identical over 7 bases. From germline, CDR1 is LNHNV and CDR2 YYDKDF (reference sequence). The CDR3 runs to 17 residues. Losses at the gene ends were 2 bases for V and 2 bases for J; bases not matched to a gene: 11. The CDR3 loop is CATSRKTLARTQETQYF. The CDR3 DNA follows: TGTGCCACCAGCAGAAAAACACTAGCGAGAACTCAAGAGACCCAGTACTTC.

The V gene is TRBV7-3, the J gene TRBJ1-2; 9 bases line up with TRBD1. This CDR3 is built from 17 residues. V shed 0 bases and J 5 bases; nucleotides not matched to a gene: 10. Germline V gene data show CDR1 as SGHTA and CDR2 as FQGTGA. The CDR3 bases are TGTGCCAGCAGCTTAACGCCACAGGGGGCTGGGTCGTATGGCTACACCTTC. It specifies CASSLTPQGAGSYGYTF.

The chain links TRBV5-1 to TRBJ2-3, with 8 bases that match TRBD2. CDR3 length equals 14 residues. V gave up 6 bases and J gave up 6 bases; unmatched junction bases: 9. Germline lookup yields CDR1 SGHRS and CDR2 YFSETQ. Written as DNA, the CDR3 is TGCGCCAGCAATACGGGAGGGACCCCGGATACGCAGTATTTT. The encoded protein is CASNTGGTPDTQYF.

The chain has TRBV7-2 and TRBJ2-4; TRBD2 agrees at 8 bases. V dropped 2 bases and J dropped 0; count of bases not matched to a gene: 9. The length of the CDR3 is 18 residues. CDR1 and CDR2 (germline): SGHTA, FQGNSA. CDR3 loop: CASSLSGSTPLAKNIQYF. In DNA, the CDR3 is TGTGCCAGCAGCTTAAGCGGGAGTACCCCCTTAGCCAAAAACATTCAGTACTTC.

The genes are TRBV28 and TRBJ2-3, with TRBD2 matching 15 bases. The V segment lost 2 bases and the J segment 1 base; nucleotides outside the gene matches: 4. Per the germline V gene, CDR1 is MDHEN and CDR2 is SYDVKM. CDR3 length: 18 amino acids. The CDR3 region has the DNA TGTGCCAGCAGTTTACCTGGACTAGCGGGAGGGCGCACAGATACGCAGTATTTT. The encoded protein is CASSLPGLAGGRTDTQYF.

The J gene is TRBJ2-1, the V gene TRBV7-2; D gene uncertain. V was shortened by 5 bases and J by 0 bases, with 5 bases between the two germline ends. Per germline, CDR1 SGHTA and CDR2 FQGNSA. CDR3 length equals 13 residues. CDR3 nucleotide sequence: TGTGCCAGCAGCCCCCGCTCCTACAATGAGCAGTTCTTC. Translation gives CASSPRSYNEQFF.

The V and J genes are TRBV11-2 and TRBJ2-5; 8 bases line up with TRBD1. CDR1 is SGHAT, CDR2 FQNNGV, per germline. The CDR3 consists of 15 residues. With 1 base clipped from V and 5 bases from J, the junction kept 6 bases outside the gene matches. The CDR3 sequence is CASSLGTGTWETQYF. In DNA form, the CDR3 reads TGTGCCAGCAGCTTAGGGACAGGGACTTGGGAGACCCAGTACTTC. Based on the CDR3 plus reference TRBV11-2 and TRBJ2-5, the full variable domain is EAGVAQSPRYKIIEKRQSVAFWCNPISGHATLYWYQQILGQGPKLLIQFQNNGVVDDSQLPKDRFSAERLKGVDSTLKIQPAKLEDSAVYLCASSLGTGTWETQYFGPGTRLLVL.

The rearrangement links TRBV18 to TRBJ1-5, with a weak D call TRBD1 (5 bases). The V and J ends lost 5 bases and 7 bases respectively, with 27 bases between them. This CDR3 contains 18 residues. Germline V gene data show CDR1 as KGHSH and CDR2 as LQKENI. The CDR3 coding sequence is TGTGCCAGCTCAGCGATCGCGGGACCTTTAGCCATCGGCCAGCCCCAGCATTTT. Translating gives CASSAIAGPLAIGQPQHF.

V is TRBV5-1 and J is TRBJ2-1; D remains unclear. This CDR3 is built from 12 residues. With 2 bases removed from V and 7 bases from J, the gap between germline ends came to 7 bases. Germline loops: CDR1 SGHRS, CDR2 YFSETQ. The CDR3 spells CASSFSENEQFF. CDR3 DNA: TGCGCCAGCAGCTTTAGTGAGAATGAGCAGTTCTTC.

The V and J genes are TRBV5-1 and TRBJ2-3; 14 bases fit TRBD2. The J segment lost 10 bases and the V segment lost 4 bases, leaving 5 bases of the junction unmatched. Germline V CDR1 and CDR2: SGHRS, YFSETQ. This CDR3 is built from 14 residues. The CDR3 DNA follows: TGCGCCAGCAGCGCAGGGACTAGCGGGAGCGCGCAGTATTTT. Its protein product is CASSAGTSGSAQYF.